This T cell receptor beta chain was captured by sequencing in a study of blood T cells in healthy people across ages. Comment on this clonotype: As yet, its antigen is unknown.

CDR1 SGHRS and CDR2 YFSETQ come from the germline V gene. The CDR3 loop spans 14 amino acids. The V end was cut by 0 bases, the J end by 4 bases, with 10 bases between. Caucasian, healthy and from Russia, the donors were aged between roughly 6 and 95. The use of a sample-barcoded 5' primer and a J-beta primer mix characterized a second PCR of roughly 6 to 11 cycles. TCRdb passed the 5' RACE reads through MiXCR, listing each CDR3 protein once. The data contain hundreds of thousands of distinct CDR3 sequences, about 42% of them singletons. Study results and limitations: Versus aged donors, long-lived donors had higher diversity and more naive CD4+ cells. Correlation between TCR beta diversity and naive T cell percentage was strong.

The TCR sequence derives from a man between 60 and 75 years old in good health. Specimen: blood. The V and J genes are TRBV5-1 and TRBJ2-5; D is unclear. The CDR3 reads CASSLASGGETQYF. The CDR3 DNA is TGCGCCAGCAGCTTGGCCTCGGGCGGAGAGACCCAGTACTTC.